Below, 26 T cell receptor beta chains from the same sample are listed, as sequenced in a study of blood T cell repertoires in COVID-19. Profiled with immunoSEQ multiplex PCR; TCRdb holds only in-frame clones, not every one. The sample includes 300,000 to 450,000 clones, 85% to 90% of them seen just once. Sequenced material: PBMCs or T cells enriched from blood (not recorded which). These receptors originate from a man aged 18 to 35 who had recovered from COVID-19.

V gene TRBV18 combines with J gene TRBJ2-3, with TRBD1 as a possible D gene (5 bases). The CDR3 length is 13 residues. Trimming left V 4 bases short and J 4 bases short, with 9 bases between. Germline loops: CDR1 KGHSH, CDR2 LQKENI. The CDR3 nucleotides read TGTGCCAGCTCACAGGGGTCGGCAGATACGCAGTATTTT. Its protein is CASSQGSADTQYF.

As DNA, the CDR3 is TGTGCCACAACTACAGGGGGGGCTTACGAGCAGTACTTC. It specifies CATTTGGAYEQYF. The chain uses TRBV28 and TRBJ2-7; maybe TRBD1 (8 bases). Germline lookup yields CDR1 MDHEN and CDR2 SYDVKM. The CDR3 length is 13 residues. Trimming took off 10 bases at V and 4 bases at J, with 17 bases between the two ends.

The rearrangement uses TRBV18 and TRBJ2-2; D possibly corresponds to TRBD2 (6 bases). CDR1 is KGHSH and CDR2 is LQKENI in the germline V gene. CDR3 size: 14 residues. The germline V and J ends were trimmed by 6 bases and 6 bases, with 14 bases remaining between them. The CDR3 region is CASSASVGAGELFF. CDR3 coding DNA: TGTGCCAGCTCGGCTAGCGTAGGAGCCGGGGAGCTGTTTTTT.

The gene calls are TRBV7-9 and TRBJ2-7; no reliable D call. CDR3 length: 13 amino acids. In germline, CDR1 is SEHNR, CDR2 FQNEAQ (reference sequence). V lost 7 bases, J lost 7 bases, and 17 bases lay in between. In DNA form, the CDR3 reads TGTGCCAGCACCCGGCCTGCGGAAGGTGAGCAGTACTTC. It is translated as CASTRPAEGEQYF.

This clone was detected once. V is TRBV5-1 and J is TRBJ1-1; D unresolved. CDR1 and CDR2 from the germline V gene are SGHRS and YFSETQ. CDR3 length equals 13 residues. V was trimmed by 0 bases and J by 5 bases, leaving 8 bases between them. The CDR3 here is CASSLVGRTEAFF. Written as DNA, the CDR3 is TGCGCCAGCAGCTTGGTGGGCCGAACTGAAGCTTTCTTT.

The chain is built from TRBV19 and TRBJ1-1, with 8 bases that match TRBD1. Trimming removed 7 bases from V and 0 bases from J; junction bases left unmatched: 4. Germline assignment: CDR1 LNHDA and CDR2 SQIVND (reference sequence). The CDR3 has 14 amino acids. The DNA of the CDR3 is TGTGCCAGTATCAGGGACAGGCTGAACACTGAAGCTTTCTTT. Encoded protein: CASIRDRLNTEAFF.

This chain joins TRBV7-9 and TRBJ1-1; 8 bases match TRBD1. This CDR3 comprises 14 residues. V was pared by 4 bases and J by 5 bases, with 6 bases of the junction left unmatched. Germline CDR1 and CDR2: SEHNR and FQNEAQ (reference sequence). CDR3 amino acids: CASSSRGRRTEAFF. CDR3 DNA sequence: TGTGCCAGCAGCTCCAGGGGGCGCAGGACTGAAGCTTTCTTT.

V gene TRBV6-1 combines with J gene TRBJ1-5; unclear D gene. CDR3 length equals 14 residues. Germline loops: CDR1 MNHNS, CDR2 SASEGT. With 1 base removed from V and 3 bases from J, the gap between germline ends came to 7 bases. CDR3 coding DNA: TGTGCCAGCAGTGAAGTGGGCATCAATCAGCCCCAGCATTTT. Amino acid sequence: CASSEVGINQPQHF.

This chain uses TRBV7-6 with TRBJ2-5; TRBD1 matches at 7 bases. This CDR3 has 17 residues. Trimming cost V 1 base and J 2 bases; bases outside gene matches: 10. Per the germline V gene, CDR1 is SGHVS and CDR2 is FNYEAQ. CDR3 nucleotides: TGTGCCAGCAGCTTAGGGCCGGGACAGCGGAAACAAGAGACCCAGTACTTC. Amino acid sequence: CASSLGPGQRKQETQYF. The variable domain in full, with the rest retrieved from reference TRBV7-6 and TRBJ2-5, is GAGVSQSPRYKVTKRGQDVALRCDPISGHVSLYWYRQALGQGPEFLTYFNYEAQQDKSGLPNDRFSAERPEGSISTLTIQRTEQRDSAMYRCASSLGPGQRKQETQYFGPGTRLLVL.

This chain joins TRBV27 and TRBJ2-6; D is possibly TRBD2 (6 bases). V lost 2 bases and J lost 2, with 10 bases in between. Germline V gene data show CDR1 as MNHEY and CDR2 as SMNVEV (reference sequence). This CDR3 contains 16 residues. CDR3 bases: TGTGCCAGCAGTTTACACGCGGGAACTGGGGCCAACGTCCTGACTTTC. Amino acids: CASSLHAGTGANVLTF.

This sequence joins TRBV5-1 and TRBJ2-5; 8 bases are shared with TRBD1. Losses at the gene ends were 2 bases for V and 1 base for J; bases not matched to a gene: 1. The CDR3 sequence is 14 residues long. Per germline, CDR1 SGHRS and CDR2 YFSETQ. The CDR3 coding sequence is TGCGCCAGCAGCTTTACAGGGGGCCAAGAGACCCAGTACTTC. It specifies CASSFTGGQETQYF.

The chain uses TRBV27 and TRBJ2-7, with 10 bases that match TRBD2. The CDR3 spans 14 residues. V was clipped by 6 bases and J by 7 bases; unmatched bases: 9. Germline CDR1 MNHEY, CDR2 SMNVEV (reference sequence). The CDR3 region has the DNA TGTGCCAGCAGCCCCGGGACTAGCGTCGGGGAGCAGTACTTC. Amino acid sequence: CASSPGTSVGEQYF.

This sequence joins TRBV4-1 and TRBJ2-1; the match to TRBD2 covers 16 bases. The CDR3 loop spans 16 amino acids. Germline V gives CDR1 MGHRA, CDR2 YSYEKL. The junction had 7 bases not matched to a gene; V was cut back by 5 bases and J by 9 bases. In nucleotides, the CDR3 is TGCGCCAGCAGCTCATTGGGACTAGCGGGGGGGCGTGAGCAGTTCTTC. Translated: CASSSLGLAGGREQFF.

This sequence joins TRBV28 and TRBJ2-3, with D unresolved. Germline values: CDR1 MDHEN, CDR2 SYDVKM. The germline V and J ends were trimmed by 2 bases and 3 bases, with 15 bases remaining between them. The length of the CDR3 is 16 residues. This CDR3 reads CASSLGGRIKTDTQYF. CDR3 nucleotides: TGTGCCAGCAGTTTAGGCGGCCGAATAAAAACAGATACGCAGTATTTT.

This clone was detected only once. This chain links TRBV18 with TRBJ1-5, with TRBD1 as a possible D gene (6 bases). The germline V gene has CDR1 KGHSH and CDR2 LQKENI. CDR3 size: 18 residues. The V and J ends lost 4 bases and 3 bases respectively, with 22 bases between them. The CDR3 reads CASSQNPGWTEHNQPQHF. The CDR3 DNA reads TGTGCCAGCTCACAAAACCCGGGATGGACAGAGCACAATCAGCCCCAGCATTTT.

V is TRBV5-6 and J is TRBJ1-5; 7 bases agree with TRBD1. From germline, CDR1 is SGHDT and CDR2 YYEEEE. The CDR3 spans 15 residues. V lost 2 bases, J lost 7 bases, and 9 bases stayed unmatched. CDR3 amino acids: CASSFGGGAGQPQHF. CDR3 bases: TGTGCCAGCAGCTTTGGAGGGGGCGCGGGACAGCCCCAGCATTTT.

The chain couples TRBV27 to TRBJ1-1, with a weak D call TRBD1 (5 bases). The CDR3 has 14 amino acids. Germline CDR1 is MNHEY and CDR2 is SMNVEV (reference sequence). Trimming took 2 bases from V and 5 from J, leaving 12 bases between them. The DNA of the CDR3 is TGTGCCAGCAGTTTAGGGGCAGGGAGGACTGAAGCTTTCTTT. This encodes CASSLGAGRTEAFF.

The chain carries TRBV5-1 and TRBJ2-1; 14 positions agree with TRBD2. Trimming removed 3 bases from V and 0 bases from J; junction bases left unmatched: 8. The CDR3 runs 19 residues. CDR1 is SGHRS, CDR2 YFSETQ, per germline. Here the CDR3 reads CASSWWTSGGQSSYNEQFF. The CDR3 region has the DNA TGCGCCAGCAGCTGGTGGACTAGCGGGGGGCAAAGCTCCTACAATGAGCAGTTCTTC. The full variable domain, in which reference TRBV5-1 and TRBJ2-1 provide the parts outside the CDR3, is KAGVTQTPRYLIKTRGQQVTLSCSPISGHRSVSWYQQTPGQGLQFLFEYFSETQRNKGNFPGRFSGRQFSNSRSEMNVSTLELGDSALYLCASSWWTSGGQSSYNEQFFGPGTRLTVL.

CDR3: CASGLVRNTLRDGELFF. As DNA, the CDR3 is TGTGCTAGTGGTTTGGTACGGAACACCTTGCGGGACGGGGAGCTGTTTTTT. The chain uses TRBV12-5 and TRBJ2-2, with D possibly TRBD2 on 6 matching bases. This CDR3 contains 17 residues. V lost 0 bases, J lost 7 bases, and 18 bases lay in between. Germline V lookup: CDR1 LGHNT, CDR2 FRNRAP.

V and J are TRBV11-2 and TRBJ2-7; a possible D gene is TRBD1 (6 bases). The CDR3 has 14 amino acids. Germline V gives CDR1 SGHAT, CDR2 FQNNGV. The V end was cut by 6 bases, the J end by 3 bases, with 15 bases between. The CDR3 loop reads CASSRSDRYYEQYF. In DNA form, the CDR3 reads TGTGCCAGCAGTCGGTCGGACAGATACTACGAGCAGTACTTC.

In this sample, this clone turned up many times. The rearrangement links TRBV9 to TRBJ2-5; TRBD2 is a possible D gene (5 bases). This CDR3 contains 15 residues. CDR1 and CDR2 from the germline V gene are SGDLS and YYNGEE. Trimming took 6 bases from V and 1 from J, leaving 16 bases between them. CDR3 nucleotide sequence: TGTGCCAGCAAGGTCGGGCTGGGGAGCCAAGAGACCCAGTACTTC. Amino acids: CASKVGLGSQETQYF.

The V gene is TRBV7-6, the J gene TRBJ1-6; D is uncertain. The germline CDR1 and CDR2 sequences are SGHVS and FNYEAQ. Trimming removed 1 base at V and 4 bases at J, with 5 bases between. The CDR3 length is 14 residues. CDR3 bases: TGTGCCAGCAGCTTAGTACAGTATAATTCACCCCTCCACTTT. This translates into CASSLVQYNSPLHF.

The chain joins TRBV25-1 to TRBJ1-6; 8 bases map to TRBD1. CDR1 MGHDK and CDR2 SYGVNS come from the germline V gene. The CDR3 has 15 amino acids. The J segment lost 7 bases and the V segment lost 1 base, leaving 3 bases of the junction unmatched. CDR3: CASSESQGANSPLHF. The CDR3 bases are TGTGCCAGCAGTGAATCGCAGGGGGCGAATTCACCCCTCCACTTT.

DNA for the CDR3: TGTGCCAGCAGCCAACTGCGGACAGGGGCGGGGAACACTGAAGCTTTCTTT. Translating gives CASSQLRTGAGNTEAFF. The V call is TRBV3-1 (or the pseudogene TRBV3-2), the J call TRBJ1-1; TRBD1 agrees at 9 bases. CDR1 is LGHDT, CDR2 YNNKEL, per germline (reference sequence). With 2 bases clipped from V and 1 base from J, the junction kept 8 bases outside the gene matches. This CDR3 comprises 17 residues.

V is TRBV29-1 and J is TRBJ2-1, with D perhaps TRBD2 (7 bases). Trimming took off 1 base at V and 9 bases at J, with 19 bases between the two ends. CDR1 is SQVTM, CDR2 ANQGSEA, per germline. This CDR3 has 15 residues. This CDR3 reads CSVEVLGGPVGEQFF. CDR3 coding DNA: TGCAGCGTTGAAGTTCTGGGGGGGCCAGTTGGTGAGCAGTTCTTC.

This chain links TRBV11-3 with TRBJ2-7; TRBD2 agrees at 10 bases. The germline CDR1 and CDR2 sequences are SGHNT and YENEEA. This CDR3 contains 14 residues. The J segment lost 0 bases and the V segment lost 5 bases, leaving 1 base of the junction unmatched. This chain's CDR3 is CASSEREGSYEQYF. The DNA for the CDR3 is TGTGCCAGCAGCGAGCGGGAGGGCTCCTACGAGCAGTACTTC.